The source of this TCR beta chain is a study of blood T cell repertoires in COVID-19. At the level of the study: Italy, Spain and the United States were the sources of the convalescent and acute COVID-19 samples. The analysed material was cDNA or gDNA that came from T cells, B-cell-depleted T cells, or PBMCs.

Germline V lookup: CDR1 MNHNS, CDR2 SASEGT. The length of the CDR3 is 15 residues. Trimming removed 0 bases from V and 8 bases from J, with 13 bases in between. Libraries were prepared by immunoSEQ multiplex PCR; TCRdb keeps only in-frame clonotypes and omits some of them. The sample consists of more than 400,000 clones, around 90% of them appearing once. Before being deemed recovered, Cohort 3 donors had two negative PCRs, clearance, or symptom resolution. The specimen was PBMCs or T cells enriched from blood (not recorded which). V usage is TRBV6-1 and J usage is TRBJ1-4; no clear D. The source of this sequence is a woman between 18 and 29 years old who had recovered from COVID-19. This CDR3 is CASSEARVGGEKLFF. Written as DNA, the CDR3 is TGTGCCAGCAGTGAAGCGCGGGTAGGAGGCGAAAAACTGTTTTTT.